This TCR beta chain was retrieved from a study of T cells after yellow fever vaccination. The CDR3 has 17 amino acids. The V and J ends lost 3 bases and 8 bases, in that order; junction bases with no gene match: 8. Germline CDR1 and CDR2: SGHDT and YYEEEE. 5'RACE template switching generated TCR cDNA, adding a universal primer site and UMIs. MiXCR, run by TCRdb on the 5' RACE reads, gives a single entry per CDR3 protein. This sample has roughly 400,000 distinct CDR3 sequences, with 15% to 20% found just once. This clonotype has a handful of counts. The origin of this receptor is a man aged 18 to 35 who received the YFV17D yellow fever vaccine. The rearrangement uses TRBV5-6 and TRBJ2-4, with 16 bases lining up with TRBD2. The sequences come from PBMCs, collected before the yellow fever booster vaccination. The CDR3 sequence is CASSWGLAGGPSDIQYF. CDR3 in DNA: TGTGCCAGCAGCTGGGGACTAGCGGGGGGGCCTTCTGACATTCAGTACTTC. The entire variable domain, with the rest obtained from reference TRBV5-6 and TRBJ2-4, is as follows: DAGVTQSPTHLIKTRGQQVTLRCSPKSGHDTVSWYQQALGQGPQFIFQYYEEEERQRGNFPDRFSGHQFPNYSSELNVNALLLGDSALYLCASSWGLAGGPSDIQYFGAGTRLSVL.